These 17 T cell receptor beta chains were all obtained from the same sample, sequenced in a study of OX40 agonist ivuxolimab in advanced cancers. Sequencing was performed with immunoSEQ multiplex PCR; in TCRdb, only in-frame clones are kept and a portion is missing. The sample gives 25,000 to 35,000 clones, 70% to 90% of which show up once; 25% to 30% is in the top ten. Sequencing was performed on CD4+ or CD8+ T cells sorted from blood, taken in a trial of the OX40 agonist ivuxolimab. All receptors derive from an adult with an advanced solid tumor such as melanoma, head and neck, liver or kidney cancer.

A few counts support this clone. The CDR3 spells CATSRGRKGMWNTEAFF. CDR3 nucleotide sequence: TGTGCCACCAGCAGAGGTAGGAAAGGGATGTGGAACACTGAAGCTTTCTTT. The chain is built from TRBV15 and TRBJ1-1; D remains unclear. Germline CDR1 reads LNHNV; CDR2 reads YYDKDF (reference sequence). The V end lost 1 base, the J end lost 1 base, and 16 bases lay between the germline ends. The CDR3 extends over 17 amino acids.

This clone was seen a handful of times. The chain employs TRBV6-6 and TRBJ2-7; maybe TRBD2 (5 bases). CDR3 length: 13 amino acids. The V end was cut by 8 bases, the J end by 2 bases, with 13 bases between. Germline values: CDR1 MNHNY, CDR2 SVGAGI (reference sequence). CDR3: CASSGTDTYEQYF. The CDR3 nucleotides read TGTGCCAGCTCGGGAACAGACACCTACGAGCAGTACTTC.

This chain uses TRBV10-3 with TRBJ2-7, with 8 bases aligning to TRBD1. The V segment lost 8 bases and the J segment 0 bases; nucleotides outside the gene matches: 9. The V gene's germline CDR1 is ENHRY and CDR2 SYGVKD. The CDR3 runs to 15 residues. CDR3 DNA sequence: TGTGCCATCTCGGCGGACAGGGCGAGCTCCTACGAGCAGTACTTC. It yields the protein CAISADRASSYEQYF.

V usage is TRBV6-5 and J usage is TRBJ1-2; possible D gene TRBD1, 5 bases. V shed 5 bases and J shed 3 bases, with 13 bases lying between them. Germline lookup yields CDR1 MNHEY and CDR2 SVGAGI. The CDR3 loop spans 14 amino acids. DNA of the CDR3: TGTGCCAGCAGTCGATCCCAGGGAGACTATGGCTACACCTTC. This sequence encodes CASSRSQGDYGYTF.

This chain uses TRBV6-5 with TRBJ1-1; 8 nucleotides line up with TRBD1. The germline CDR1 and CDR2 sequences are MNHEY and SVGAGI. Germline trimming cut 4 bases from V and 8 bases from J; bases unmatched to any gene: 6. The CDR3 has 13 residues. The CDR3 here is CASSLGQAPEAFF. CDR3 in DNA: TGTGCCAGCAGTTTGGGACAGGCGCCAGAAGCTTTCTTT.

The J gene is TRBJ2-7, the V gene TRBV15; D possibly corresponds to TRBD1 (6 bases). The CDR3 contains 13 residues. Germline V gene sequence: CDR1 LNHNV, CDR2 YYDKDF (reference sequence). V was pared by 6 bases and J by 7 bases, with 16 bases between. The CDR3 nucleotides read TGTGCCACCAGAGGTTACAGGGAAGGTGAGCAGTACTTC. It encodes CATRGYREGEQYF.

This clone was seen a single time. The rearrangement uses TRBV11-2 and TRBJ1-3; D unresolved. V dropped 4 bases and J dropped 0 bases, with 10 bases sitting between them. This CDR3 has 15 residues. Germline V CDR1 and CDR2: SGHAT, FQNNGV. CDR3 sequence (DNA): TGTGCCAGCAGCTACGGTTTGAGCTCTGGAAACACCATATATTTT. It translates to CASSYGLSSGNTIYF.

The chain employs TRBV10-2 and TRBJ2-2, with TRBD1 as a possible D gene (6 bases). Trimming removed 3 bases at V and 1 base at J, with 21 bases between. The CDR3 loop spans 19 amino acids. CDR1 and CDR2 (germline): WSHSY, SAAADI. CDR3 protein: CASSEGGTFSWGNTGELFF. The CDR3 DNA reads TGCGCCAGCAGTGAAGGTGGGACATTCTCTTGGGGGAACACCGGGGAGCTGTTTTTT.

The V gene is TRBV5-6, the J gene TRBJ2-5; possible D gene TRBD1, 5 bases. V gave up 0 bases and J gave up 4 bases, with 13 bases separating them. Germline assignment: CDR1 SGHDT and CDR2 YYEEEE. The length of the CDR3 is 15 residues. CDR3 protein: CASSLGGARRETQYF. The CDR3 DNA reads TGTGCCAGCAGCTTGGGGGGCGCAAGAAGAGAGACCCAGTACTTC. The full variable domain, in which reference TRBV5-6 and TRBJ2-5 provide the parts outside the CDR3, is DAGVTQSPTHLIKTRGQQVTLRCSPKSGHDTVSWYQQALGQGPQFIFQYYEEEERQRGNFPDRFSGHQFPNYSSELNVNALLLGDSALYLCASSLGGARRETQYFGPGTRLLVL.

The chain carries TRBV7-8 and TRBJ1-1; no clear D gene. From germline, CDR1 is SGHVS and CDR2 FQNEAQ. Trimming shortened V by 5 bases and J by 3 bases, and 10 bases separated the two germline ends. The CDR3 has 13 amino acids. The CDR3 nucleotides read TGTGCCAGCAGCCTCCCTGCGGACACTGAAGCTTTCTTT. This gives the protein CASSLPADTEAFF.

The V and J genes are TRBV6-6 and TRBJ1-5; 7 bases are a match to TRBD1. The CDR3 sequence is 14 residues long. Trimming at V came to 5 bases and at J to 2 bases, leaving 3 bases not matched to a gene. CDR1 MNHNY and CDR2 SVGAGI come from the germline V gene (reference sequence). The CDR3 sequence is CASSQGQRNQPQHF. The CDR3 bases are TGTGCCAGCAGTCAGGGACAGCGCAATCAGCCCCAGCATTTT.

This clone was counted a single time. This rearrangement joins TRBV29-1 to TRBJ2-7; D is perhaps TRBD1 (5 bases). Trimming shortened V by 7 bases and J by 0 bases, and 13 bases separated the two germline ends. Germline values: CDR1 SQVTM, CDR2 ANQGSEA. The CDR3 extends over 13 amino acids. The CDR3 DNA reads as TGCAGCGGCAAGGTGACAGACTCCTACGAGCAGTACTTC. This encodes CSGKVTDSYEQYF.

In nucleotides, the CDR3 is TGTGCCAGCAGCTCTTACAGGGAAGAGACCCAGTACTTC. Translating gives CASSSYREETQYF. The chain links TRBV7-9 to TRBJ2-5; possible D gene TRBD1, 6 bases. CDR1 is SEHNR and CDR2 is FQNEAQ in the germline V gene (reference sequence). The ends were cut back, 4 bases at V and 3 bases at J, with 9 bases in the middle. The CDR3 contains 13 residues.

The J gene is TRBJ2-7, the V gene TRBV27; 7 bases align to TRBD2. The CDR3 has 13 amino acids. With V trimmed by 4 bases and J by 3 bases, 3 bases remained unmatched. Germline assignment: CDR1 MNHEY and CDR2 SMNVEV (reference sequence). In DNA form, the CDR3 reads TGTGCCAGCAGTTACCGGGGGGACTACGAGCAGTACTTC. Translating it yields CASSYRGDYEQYF.

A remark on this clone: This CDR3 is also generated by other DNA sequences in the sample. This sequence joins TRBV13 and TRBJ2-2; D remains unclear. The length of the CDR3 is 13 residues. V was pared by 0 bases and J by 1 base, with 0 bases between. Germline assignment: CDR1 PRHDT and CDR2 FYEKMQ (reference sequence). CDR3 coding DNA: TGTGCCAGCAGCTTAGGGAACACCGGGGAGCTGTTTTTT. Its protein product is CASSLGNTGELFF.

The CDR3 loop reads CASSEAGTGVRTGELFF. The DNA for the CDR3 is TGTGCCAGCAGTGAAGCAGGGACAGGGGTTCGCACCGGGGAGCTGTTTTTT. The chain has TRBV6-1 and TRBJ2-2, with TRBD1 identical over 10 bases. V lost 0 bases and J lost 4; bases outside the gene matches: 5. CDR1 and CDR2 from the germline V gene are MNHNS and SASEGT. This CDR3 has 17 residues.

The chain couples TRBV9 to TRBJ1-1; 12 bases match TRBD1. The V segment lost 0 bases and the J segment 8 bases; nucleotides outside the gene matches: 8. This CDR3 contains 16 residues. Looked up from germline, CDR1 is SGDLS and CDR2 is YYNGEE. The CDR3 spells CASSVAPGTGGVEAFF. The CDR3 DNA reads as TGTGCCAGCAGCGTAGCTCCCGGGACAGGGGGCGTCGAAGCTTTCTTT.